Below, 30 T cell receptor beta chains from the same sample are listed, as sequenced in a study of blood T cell repertoires in COVID-19. Sequencing was performed with immunoSEQ multiplex PCR; in TCRdb, only in-frame clones are kept and a portion is missing. This sample yields 250,000 to 400,000 clones, of which roughly 88% are seen a single time; around 1.6% belongs to the top ten. Sequencing used peripheral blood. These receptors all stem from a woman aged 25-40 years with COVID-19, enrolled during active disease.

The V and J genes are TRBV14 and TRBJ2-5; D not certain. V dropped 5 bases and J dropped 6 bases, with 10 bases sitting between them. The germline CDR1 and CDR2 sequences are SGHDN and FVKESK. The CDR3 has 12 amino acids. The CDR3: CASSSKLKTQYF. Written as DNA, the CDR3 is TGTGCCAGCAGCTCCAAACTCAAGACCCAGTACTTC.

The CDR3 sequence is CASSKEGDQPQHF. The CDR3 DNA sequence: TGTGCCAGCAGTAAAGAGGGGGATCAGCCCCAGCATTTT. This sequence joins TRBV7-2 and TRBJ1-5, with D perhaps TRBD1 (6 bases). The CDR3 runs 13 residues. V dropped 6 bases and J dropped 5 bases, with 11 bases sitting between them. Germline CDR1 is SGHTA and CDR2 is FQGNSA. Full variable domain (missing parts from reference TRBV7-2 and TRBJ1-5): GAGVSQSPSNKVTEKGKDVELRCDPISGHTALYWYRQSLGQGLEFLIYFQGNSAPDKSGLPSDRFSAERTGGSVSTLTIQRTQQEDSAVYLCASSKEGDQPQHFGDGTRLSIL.

The chain joins TRBV6-5 to TRBJ2-1; 11 bases map to TRBD2. V lost 6 bases and J lost 4; bases outside the gene matches: 5. Germline V gene data show CDR1 as MNHEY and CDR2 as SVGAGI. The CDR3 runs 15 residues. CDR3 loop: CASSPGTSGYNEQFF. The CDR3 DNA sequence: TGTGCCAGCAGCCCCGGGACTAGCGGTTACAATGAGCAGTTCTTC.

This clone was recorded only once. The chain has TRBV6-5 and TRBJ1-2; TRBD1 aligns across 9 bases. From germline, CDR1 is MNHEY and CDR2 SVGAGI. The V gene end was trimmed by 6 bases and the J gene end by 8 bases; junction bases not matched to a gene: 10. This CDR3 is built from 14 residues. CDR3 protein: CASRGDRVGQGYTF. For the CDR3, the DNA is TGTGCCAGCAGGGGGGACAGGGTTGGACAGGGCTACACCTTC.

J is TRBJ1-5 and V is TRBV6-6; D gene uncertain. There are 16 residues in the CDR3. Germline values: CDR1 MNHNY, CDR2 SVGAGI (reference sequence). V shed 2 bases and J shed 0 bases, with 11 bases lying between them. In DNA, the CDR3 is TGTGCCAGCAGTTACGAGGGCGCGCCTAGCAATCAGCCCCAGCATTTT. It translates to CASSYEGAPSNQPQHF.

The rearrangement links TRBV11-3 to TRBJ1-2, with 7 positions matching TRBD1. V was clipped by 1 base and J by 4 bases; unmatched bases: 3. The length of the CDR3 is 14 residues. CDR1 is SGHNT and CDR2 is YENEEA in the germline V gene. The CDR3 region is CASSLVDRVYGYTF. In DNA form, the CDR3 reads TGTGCCAGCAGCTTAGTCGACAGGGTCTATGGCTACACCTTC.

This rearrangement joins TRBV11-1 to TRBJ2-1; TRBD1 is a possible D gene (6 bases). This CDR3 contains 14 residues. V was cut by 5 bases and J by 6 bases, with 14 bases left in between. Germline lookup yields CDR1 SGHAT and CDR2 FQDESV (reference sequence). Here the CDR3 reads CASSPLGGPNEQFF. In DNA, the CDR3 is TGTGCCAGCAGCCCACTTGGGGGCCCCAATGAGCAGTTCTTC.

This clone was seen only once. The CDR3 bases are TGCGCCAGCAGCCGAGATATAAATTACAGGGGTACAGATACGCAGTATTTT. This codes for CASSRDINYRGTDTQYF. The rearrangement uses TRBV4-1 and TRBJ2-3, with TRBD1 matching 7 bases. The germline V gene encodes CDR1 MGHRA and CDR2 YSYEKL. Trimming at V came to 4 bases and at J to 3 bases, leaving 13 bases not matched to a gene. The CDR3 consists of 17 residues.

This rearrangement joins TRBV28 to TRBJ1-5; TRBD1 might be the D (5 bases). CDR1 MDHEN and CDR2 SYDVKM come from the germline V gene. This CDR3 comprises 16 residues. The ends were cut back, 7 bases at V and 2 bases at J, with 18 bases in the middle. The CDR3 DNA is TGTGCCAGCACCCGCCCCCAGGGTGGAGGCAATCAGCCCCAGCATTTT. Protein sequence: CASTRPQGGGNQPQHF.

The chain uses TRBV27 and TRBJ1-1; 9 nucleotides line up with TRBD1. This CDR3 comprises 14 residues. Losses at the gene ends were 2 bases for V and 5 bases for J; bases not matched to a gene: 3. The germline V gene encodes CDR1 MNHEY and CDR2 SMNVEV (reference sequence). Here the CDR3 DNA reads TGTGCCAGCAGTTTAGGGGGGACAGGGACTGAAGCTTTCTTT. Its protein product is CASSLGGTGTEAFF.

The J gene is TRBJ2-1, the V gene TRBV3-1 (or the pseudogene TRBV3-2), with 8 bases aligning to TRBD1. Trimming cost V 1 base and J 2 bases; bases outside gene matches: 7. The germline gives CDR1 LGHDT, CDR2 YNNKEL (reference sequence). This CDR3 has 17 amino acids. The CDR3 DNA reads TGTGCCAGCAGCCAAGGGCCCGGGACAGGACCCTACAATGAGCAGTTCTTC. This codes for CASSQGPGTGPYNEQFF.

The rearrangement links TRBV4-2 to TRBJ2-2; 12 bases align to TRBD2. CDR3 length: 20 residues. After removal of 3 bases from V and 0 bases from J, the junction contained 11 bases not matched to a gene. Germline-derived CDR1 and CDR2 are LGHNA and YNFKEQ. CDR3 in amino acids: CASSQMTSGGLFANTGELFF. CDR3 nucleotides: TGTGCCAGCAGCCAGATGACTAGCGGGGGACTATTCGCGAACACCGGGGAGCTGTTTTTT.

The chain is built from TRBV6-5 and TRBJ2-7, with a possible D match to TRBD2 (5 bases). Germline-derived CDR1 and CDR2 are MNHEY and SVGAGI. CDR3 length equals 15 residues. V lost 5 bases to trimming and J lost 2 bases, with 16 bases between them. The CDR3 here is CASSNPRAGAYEQYV. CDR3 sequence (DNA): TGTGCCAGCAGTAACCCGCGGGCTGGAGCCTACGAGCAGTACGTC.

V is TRBV6-5 and J is TRBJ1-5; tentative D call: TRBD1 (5 bases). V was clipped by 8 bases and J by 6 bases, with 8 bases between them. Per germline, CDR1 MNHEY and CDR2 SVGAGI. The CDR3 is 11 residues long. In DNA form, the CDR3 reads TGTGCCAGCCGGGGGGGTCAGCCCCAGCATTTT. Its protein product is CASRGGQPQHF.

The chain combines TRBV19 with TRBJ1-6, with 8 nucleotides matching TRBD1. Germline values: CDR1 LNHDA, CDR2 SQIVND (reference sequence). The CDR3 sequence is 14 residues long. V shed 1 base and J 13 bases; nucleotides not matched to a gene: 6. The CDR3 sequence: CASSIGQGRTPLHF. CDR3 DNA sequence: TGTGCCAGTAGTATAGGACAGGGGAGGACTCCCCTCCACTTT.

J is TRBJ2-1 and V is TRBV18; TRBD2 aligns across 11 bases. Germline CDR1 and CDR2: KGHSH and LQKENI. CDR3 length equals 15 residues. The J segment lost 11 bases and the V segment lost 0 bases, leaving 6 bases of the junction unmatched. CDR3 residues: CASSPPSSGGTQQFF. CDR3 nucleotide sequence: TGTGCCAGCTCACCACCATCTAGCGGGGGGACCCAGCAGTTCTTC.

CDR3 in amino acids: CATRGAGSNQPQHF. Written as DNA, the CDR3 is TGTGCCACCAGAGGGGCAGGCAGCAATCAGCCCCAGCATTTT. The chain uses TRBV24-1 and TRBJ1-5; D may be TRBD1 (5 bases). There are 14 residues in the CDR3. CDR1 KGHDR and CDR2 SFDVKD come from the germline V gene. V lost 7 bases to trimming and J lost 1 base, with 10 bases between them.

This clone was counted a single time. In DNA form, the CDR3 reads TGTGCCAGCAGCCAAGATGTGACTGGCGGGGGGGCCACAGATACGCAGTATTTT. Protein product: CASSQDVTGGGATDTQYF. The gene calls are TRBV3-1 (or the pseudogene TRBV3-2) and TRBJ2-3; 9 bases line up with TRBD2. The CDR3 length is 18 residues. Unmatched junction bases numbered 9, after V lost 0 bases and J lost 2 bases. CDR1 and CDR2 (germline): LGHDT, YNNKEL (reference sequence).

The chain recombines TRBV11-2 with TRBJ1-1; tentative D call: TRBD1 (5 bases). Germline V gene sequence: CDR1 SGHAT, CDR2 FQNNGV. V was clipped by 2 bases and J by 1 base, with 8 bases between them. The CDR3 is 14 residues long. The CDR3 DNA reads as TGTGCCAGCAGCTTAAGGGGTGGGAACACTGAAGCTTTCTTT. This gives the protein CASSLRGGNTEAFF.

This rearrangement joins TRBV28 to TRBJ1-6, with D uncertain. The CDR3 is 13 residues long. V was trimmed by 4 bases and J by 11 bases, leaving 12 bases between them. Germline loops: CDR1 MDHEN, CDR2 SYDVKM. As DNA, the CDR3 is TGTGCCAGCAGTTCCAGTACGGGAGCACCCCTCCACTTT. Its translation is CASSSSTGAPLHF. Complete variable domain (other parts from reference TRBV28 and TRBJ1-6): DVKVTQSSRYLVKRTGEKVFLECVQDMDHENMFWYRQDPGLGLRLIYFSYDVKMKEKGDIPEGYSVSREKKERFSLILESASTNQTSMYLCASSSSTGAPLHFGNGTRLTVT.

This rearrangement joins TRBV27 to TRBJ2-1, with a weak D call TRBD1 (5 bases). The CDR3 consists of 15 residues. V gave up 4 bases and J gave up 8 bases, with 18 bases separating them. The V gene's germline CDR1 is MNHEY and CDR2 SMNVEV (reference sequence). DNA of the CDR3: TGTGCCAGCAGTTCCCCGTCAGGGCTCACCCATGAGCAGTTCTTC. Residues: CASSSPSGLTHEQFF.

The chain uses TRBV2 and TRBJ1-2; no definite D call. With 5 bases removed from V and 8 bases from J, the gap between germline ends came to 9 bases. CDR3 length: 11 amino acids. Germline-derived CDR1 and CDR2 are SNHLY and FYNNEI. The CDR3 sequence is CASSISTGYTF. The CDR3 region has the DNA TGTGCCAGCAGTATATCGACAGGCTACACCTTC.

The chain is built from TRBV30 and TRBJ2-3; 8 nucleotides line up with TRBD2. With 2 bases clipped from V and 3 bases from J, the junction kept 13 bases outside the gene matches. The germline CDR1 and CDR2 sequences are GTSNPN and SVGIG (reference sequence). This CDR3 region has 17 residues. DNA for the CDR3: TGTGCCTGGAGTAACCAGCGGGTTAGCGGGGTAACAGATACGCAGTATTTT. This translates into CAWSNQRVSGVTDTQYF.

The chain is built from TRBV28 and TRBJ1-2; D unclear. Trimming removed 3 bases from V and 3 bases from J, with 11 bases in between. The CDR3 length is 14 residues. Germline loops: CDR1 MDHEN, CDR2 SYDVKM. Written as DNA, the CDR3 is TGTGCCAGCAGTTTCCTAAGGCTAGACTATGGCTACACCTTC. Translated, it gives CASSFLRLDYGYTF.

The J gene is TRBJ1-1, the V gene TRBV10-2; D is unclear. V shed 3 bases and J shed 11 bases, with 10 bases lying between them. Germline assignment: CDR1 WSHSY and CDR2 SAAADI. The CDR3 is made up of 11 amino acids. The CDR3 region is CASSDGRAAFF. DNA for the CDR3: TGCGCCAGCAGTGACGGTAGAGCGGCTTTCTTT.

The chain recombines TRBV27 with TRBJ1-5; perhaps TRBD1 as D (6 bases). V lost 2 bases, J lost 4 bases, and 9 bases lay in between. The CDR3 covers 14 residues. Per germline, CDR1 MNHEY and CDR2 SMNVEV (reference sequence). The DNA of the CDR3 is TGTGCCAGCAGTTTAGGGGGCGAGAATCAGCCCCAGCATTTT. It specifies CASSLGGENQPQHF.

This clone was found once. The chain uses TRBV5-4 and TRBJ2-5; perhaps TRBD2 as D (7 bases). Germline CDR1 SGHNT, CDR2 YYREEE (reference sequence). The CDR3 covers 18 residues. Trimming removed 3 bases from V and 2 bases from J, with 23 bases in between. The CDR3 region has the DNA TGTGCCAGCAGCTCGGAGGGGGGGGGTCGAGGCCCTCAAGAGACCCAGTACTTC. Translated, it gives CASSSEGGGRGPQETQYF.

This clone was observed a handful of times. The gene calls are TRBV5-6 and TRBJ1-1; 7 nucleotides line up with TRBD1. This CDR3 region has 16 residues. V gave up 7 bases and J gave up 0 bases; unmatched junction bases: 12. In germline, CDR1 is SGHDT, CDR2 YYEEEE. The CDR3 loop reads CASGSPSTGMNTEAFF. The CDR3 coding sequence is TGTGCCAGCGGGAGCCCTTCGACAGGGATGAACACTGAAGCTTTCTTT.

V and J are TRBV5-4 and TRBJ1-5; D may be TRBD1 (5 bases). CDR1 and CDR2 (germline): SGHNT, YYREEE (reference sequence). V lost 2 bases and J lost 8, with 11 bases in between. This CDR3 has 13 residues. The CDR3 reads CASSFGREEPQHF. The DNA of the CDR3 is TGTGCCAGCAGCTTTGGCAGGGAGGAGCCCCAGCATTTT.

This clone is a singleton in its sample. V gene TRBV7-2 combines with J gene TRBJ2-6; the D is unclear. The germline gives CDR1 SGHTA, CDR2 FQGNSA. This CDR3 comprises 14 residues. Trimming left V 6 bases short and J 2 bases short, with 8 bases between. CDR3 DNA sequence: TGTGCCAGCAGACCTGCGGCTGGGGCCAACGTCCTGACTTTC. As protein: CASRPAAGANVLTF. The complete variable domain, with remaining parts taken from reference TRBV7-2 and TRBJ2-6, reads GAGVSQSPSNKVTEKGKDVELRCDPISGHTALYWYRQSLGQGLEFLIYFQGNSAPDKSGLPSDRFSAERTGGSVSTLTIQRTQQEDSAVYLCASRPAAGANVLTFGAGSRLTVL.